This TCR beta chain was sequenced in a study of shared clonotypes between healthy human individuals. Naive CD8 isolation took CD45RO-negative cells positively selected for CCR7 and excluded terminally differentiated effector memory CD45RA+ cells. The germline CDR1 and CDR2 sequences are MNHEY and SMNVEV (reference sequence). The V end lost 3 bases, the J end lost 1 base, and 10 bases lay between the germline ends. The CDR3 length is 14 residues. Measured with immunoSEQ multiplex PCR; TCRdb has only the in-frame clones, and not every one. The data contain 1.5 million to 2.5 million clones, roughly 95% of them singletons.

Sequences were obtained from naive CD8+ T cells sorted from blood. The chain couples TRBV27 to TRBJ2-7, with D uncertain. This TCR was recovered from a man between 18 and 35 years old in good health. CDR3 amino acids: CASSFSHPSYEQYF. The CDR3 DNA reads as TGTGCCAGCAGTTTTTCACACCCTTCCTACGAGCAGTACTTC.